Listed here are 18 T cell receptor beta chains from one sample, sequenced in a study of early T cells in non-severe SARS-CoV-2 infection. TCRdb re-derived calls from the 5' RACE reads in MiXCR, one entry per CDR3 protein. This sample has about 39,000 distinct CDR3 sequences, with less than 8.5% found just once. Specimen: whole blood. The source is an adult who was a healthcare worker with PCR-confirmed SARS-CoV-2 infection or an uninfected control (not recorded which).

This chain links TRBV12-3 or TRBV12-4 with TRBJ2-7; no clear D. This CDR3 is 13 amino acids long. Trimming took off 10 bases at V and 7 bases at J, with 20 bases between the two ends. CDR3 sequence reads: CATMVVGLGEQYF. In DNA form, the CDR3 reads TGTGCCACAATGGTCGTCGGTTTGGGGGAGCAGTACTTC.

This clonotype has more than one count but fewer than ten. V is TRBV28 and J is TRBJ1-2; 9 nucleotides match TRBD1. The CDR3 runs to 12 residues. CDR1 is MDHEN, CDR2 SYDVKM, per germline. Trimming cost V 2 bases and J 13 bases; bases outside gene matches: 5. The CDR3: CASSLVDRGLTF. DNA for the CDR3: TGTGCCAGCAGTTTAGTGGACAGGGGACTCACCTTC.

In its sample, this clonotype was seen a few times. The rearrangement joins TRBV3-1 to TRBJ2-1; D unclear. Trimming stripped 1 base from V and 0 bases from J, with 10 bases between. The germline V gene encodes CDR1 LGHDT and CDR2 YNNKEL (reference sequence). The CDR3 loop spans 16 amino acids. DNA for the CDR3: TGTGCCAGCAGCCAAGTATGGCAGAGCTCCTACAATGAGCAGTTCTTC. As protein: CASSQVWQSSYNEQFF.

The table lists this clonotype with many counts. The genes are TRBV20-1 and TRBJ2-5; TRBD1 matches 9 bases. Trimming at V came to 8 bases and at J to 5 bases, leaving 12 bases not matched to a gene. Germline assignment: CDR1 DFQATT and CDR2 SNEGSKA (reference sequence). The CDR3 sequence is 14 residues long. CDR3 protein: CSSVPGQGGETQYF. DNA for the CDR3: TGCAGTTCAGTCCCGGGACAGGGAGGGGAGACCCAGTACTTC.

In its sample, this clonotype was seen many times. The J gene is TRBJ2-1, the V gene TRBV13, with TRBD2 as a possible D gene (6 bases). Germline CDR1 and CDR2: PRHDT and FYEKMQ (reference sequence). The CDR3 consists of 15 residues. With 3 bases removed from V and 10 bases from J, the gap between germline ends came to 19 bases. The CDR3 nucleotides read TGTGCCAGCAGCTTGTTCGGCCTAGCGTCGGGGGAGCAGTTCTTC. Translation: CASSLFGLASGEQFF.

The chain employs TRBV6-5 and TRBJ2-3, with D possibly being TRBD2 (6 bases). Germline V gene sequence: CDR1 MNHEY, CDR2 SVGAGI. The CDR3 contains 16 residues. V shed 5 bases and J shed 1 base, with 16 bases lying between them. This CDR3 is CASSRSGPAGTDTQYF. CDR3 nucleotide sequence: TGTGCCAGCAGTCGCAGCGGGCCAGCCGGCACAGATACGCAGTATTTT.

In this sample, this clonotype turned up a few times. This chain uses TRBV2 with TRBJ1-2; D is unresolved. CDR1 is SNHLY, CDR2 FYNNEI, per germline. V lost 9 bases and J lost 3, with 11 bases in between. CDR3 length: 12 amino acids. CDR3 DNA: TGTGCCAGGCAGGATAGTGACTATGGCTACACCTTC. This translates into CARQDSDYGYTF.

This clonotype has at least ten counts. This chain uses TRBV9 with TRBJ2-1; D may be TRBD2 (5 bases). Per the germline V gene, CDR1 is SGDLS and CDR2 is YYNGEE. Trimming removed 1 base from V and 9 bases from J, with 14 bases in between. The CDR3 totals 14 residues. CDR3 DNA sequence: TGTGCCAGCAGCGTATTAATGGACTCCGGTGAGCAGTTCTTC. This sequence encodes CASSVLMDSGEQFF.

This clonotype came up a few times. The rearrangement joins TRBV4-2 to TRBJ2-7, with TRBD2 matching 10 bases. Germline trimming cut 0 bases from V and 6 bases from J; bases unmatched to any gene: 11. This CDR3 has 17 amino acids. CDR1 is LGHNA, CDR2 YNFKEQ, per germline. Written as DNA, the CDR3 is TGTGCCAGCAGCCAAGATCCCCAGGTAGCGGGGGGAAGCGAGCAGTACTTC. Its translation: CASSQDPQVAGGSEQYF.

Many counts were recorded for this clonotype. The chain is built from TRBV5-1 and TRBJ2-2; 7 bases match TRBD1. The germline gives CDR1 SGHRS, CDR2 YFSETQ. V shed 5 bases, J shed 7 bases, and the junction held 8 bases outside the gene matches. The CDR3 extends over 14 amino acids. The CDR3: CASSEKGASGELFF. The CDR3 region has the DNA TGCGCCAGCAGTGAAAAGGGGGCAAGCGGGGAGCTGTTTTTT.

V gene TRBV6-6 combines with J gene TRBJ1-2, with D possibly matching TRBD1 (5 bases). Germline lookup yields CDR1 MNHNY and CDR2 SVGAGI (reference sequence). The V gene lost 6 bases and the J gene lost 8 bases, with 13 bases spanning the gap. This CDR3 comprises 12 residues. This CDR3 reads CASSSGDPGYTF. The CDR3 coding sequence is TGTGCCAGCAGCTCCGGGGACCCGGGCTACACCTTC.

There are a few counts of this clonotype. CDR3 DNA sequence: TGTGCCAGCACCCAATGGACAGGGCTCTATGGCTACACCTTC. Translating it yields CASTQWTGLYGYTF. The V call is TRBV5-4, the J call TRBJ1-2; 8 nucleotides match TRBD1. This CDR3 comprises 14 residues. Per the germline V gene, CDR1 is SGHNT and CDR2 is YYREEE (reference sequence). Losses at the gene ends were 6 bases for V and 4 bases for J; bases not matched to a gene: 8.

This clonotype appeared a few times. J is TRBJ2-5 and V is TRBV12-3 or TRBV12-4; D remains unclear. The length of the CDR3 is 13 residues. V lost 3 bases and J 3 bases, leaving 8 bases between the germline ends. DNA of the CDR3: TGTGCCAGCAGTTTCTGCGGAGAAGAGACCCAGTACTTC. Amino acid sequence: CASSFCGEETQYF.

This clonotype was seen many times. The chain carries TRBV18 and TRBJ1-2; D is unresolved. The CDR3 contains 13 residues. The germline V gene has CDR1 KGHSH and CDR2 LQKENI. The V end was cut by 1 base, the J end by 6 bases, with 9 bases between. CDR3 protein: CASSPRLLDGYTF. The CDR3 region has the DNA TGTGCCAGCTCACCACGGCTCTTAGATGGCTACACCTTC.

Within the sample, this clonotype is medium-sized (0.01 to 0.1%). This chain connects TRBV4-2 to TRBJ1-1; the D is unclear. This CDR3 has 15 residues. Germline V gene lookup returns CDR1 LGHNA and CDR2 YNFKEQ. V was clipped by 0 bases and J by 5 bases, with 13 bases between them. CDR3 nucleotide sequence: TGTGCCAGCAGCCAAGAACCAGCGACCGTGACTGAAGCTTTCTTT. Its translation is CASSQEPATVTEAFF.

The chain carries TRBV4-2 and TRBJ2-1; the D gene is possibly TRBD2 (6 bases). CDR3 length: 17 amino acids. Trimming pared 0 bases from V and 9 bases from J, leaving 21 bases between. Germline V gene lookup returns CDR1 LGHNA and CDR2 YNFKEQ. The CDR3 reads CASSQDGVGTSRSEQFF. The CDR3 DNA reads TGTGCCAGCAGCCAAGACGGAGTAGGGACTTCAAGAAGTGAGCAGTTCTTC.

This clonotype has ten or more counts. V gene TRBV18 combines with J gene TRBJ2-3, with 7 bases that match TRBD2. V lost 8 bases and J lost 2; bases outside the gene matches: 10. The germline V gene has CDR1 KGHSH and CDR2 LQKENI. The CDR3 extends over 15 amino acids. In DNA, the CDR3 is TGTGCCAGCCAGTTTCCAGCGGGGTACACAGATACGCAGTATTTT. Protein sequence: CASQFPAGYTDTQYF. Based on the CDR3 plus reference TRBV18 and TRBJ2-3, the full variable domain is NAGVMQNPRHLVRRRGQEARLRCSPMKGHSHVYWYRQLPEEGLKFMVYLQKENIIDESGMPKERFSAEFPKEGPSILRIQQVVRGDSAAYFCASQFPAGYTDTQYFGPGTRLTVL.

The rearrangement uses TRBV28 and TRBJ2-3; D remains ambiguous. V lost 2 bases and J 4 bases, leaving 13 bases between the germline ends. Germline CDR1 is MDHEN and CDR2 is SYDVKM. CDR3 length: 15 residues. CDR3 loop: CASSLGRAIPDTQYF. CDR3 DNA sequence: TGTGCCAGCAGTTTAGGCAGAGCTATACCAGATACGCAGTATTTT.